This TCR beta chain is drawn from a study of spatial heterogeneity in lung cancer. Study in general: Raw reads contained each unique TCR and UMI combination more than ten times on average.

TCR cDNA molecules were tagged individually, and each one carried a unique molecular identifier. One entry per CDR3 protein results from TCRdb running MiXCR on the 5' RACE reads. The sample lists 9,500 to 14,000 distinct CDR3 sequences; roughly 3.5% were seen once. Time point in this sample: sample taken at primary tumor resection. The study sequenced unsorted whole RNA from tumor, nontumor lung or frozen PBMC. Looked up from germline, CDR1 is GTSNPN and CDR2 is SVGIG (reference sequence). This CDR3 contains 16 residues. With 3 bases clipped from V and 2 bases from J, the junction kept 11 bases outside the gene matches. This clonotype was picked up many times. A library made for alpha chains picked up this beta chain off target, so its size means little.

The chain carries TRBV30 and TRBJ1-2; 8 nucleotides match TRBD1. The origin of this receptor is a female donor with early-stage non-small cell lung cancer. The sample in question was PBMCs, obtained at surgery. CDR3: CAWSGNLRGRNYGYTF. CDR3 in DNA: TGTGCCTGGAGCGGGAATCTCAGGGGGCGCAACTATGGCTACACCTTC.